The sample holds many counts of the clone carrying this T cell receptor (beta chain). Its antigen remains unidentified. The CDR3 is 17 residues long. After removal of 5 bases from V and 5 bases from J, the junction contained 17 bases not matched to a gene. Germline values: CDR1 SNHLY, CDR2 FYNNEI. Axillary draining lymph nodes of breast cancer patients supplied the node samples. TCRdb fed the multiplex PCR reads into MiXCR, producing one record per CDR3 protein. The sample carries 150,000 to 200,000 distinct CDR3 sequences, roughly a third recorded once. The entry originates in a study of breast tumors, draining lymph nodes, adjacent tissues. Study-wide findings and caveats: The lymph node origin of tumor T cells was framed as consistent with a hypothesis, not demonstrated.

This TCR was sampled from a female donor with breast cancer. Some clones in this sample may be carry-over from other donors' samples. The J gene is TRBJ2-5, the V gene TRBV2; TRBD1 matches 7 bases. The sequenced sample was axillary lymph node tissue. For the CDR3, the DNA is TGTGCCAGCAGTCAGGACAGGAGCGACATCGCGAGGGAGACCCAGTACTTC. This gives the protein CASSQDRSDIARETQYF.